What follows are 12 T cell receptor beta chains derived from one specimen sequenced in a study of T cell responses to AZD1222 COVID-19 vaccine. The table came from immunoSEQ multiplex PCR; TCRdb's copy has only in-frame clones and leaves some out. The table includes 95,000 to 150,000 clones, approximately 90% detected once. The sample was peripheral blood, taken on day 0 of AZD1222 vaccination. Receptors were obtained from an adult in good health.

V usage is TRBV28 and J usage is TRBJ2-1; TRBD2 agrees at 14 bases. The CDR3 spans 15 residues. The V gene end was trimmed by 6 bases and the J gene end by 7 bases; junction bases not matched to a gene: 5. CDR1 and CDR2 from the germline V gene are MDHEN and SYDVKM. The CDR3 DNA sequence: TGTGCCAGCAGCTCCGGGACTAGCGGGAGAAATGAGCAGTTCTTC. Its translation: CASSSGTSGRNEQFF. Based on the CDR3 plus reference TRBV28 and TRBJ2-1, the full variable domain is DVKVTQSSRYLVKRTGEKVFLECVQDMDHENMFWYRQDPGLGLRLIYFSYDVKMKEKGDIPEGYSVSREKKERFSLILESASTNQTSMYLCASSSGTSGRNEQFFGPGTRLTVL.

The V and J genes are TRBV7-2 and TRBJ2-3; D is ambiguous. Germline-derived CDR1 and CDR2 are SGHTA and FQGNSA. The CDR3 is made up of 14 amino acids. The V and J ends lost 2 bases and 0 bases respectively, with 6 bases between them. In DNA, the CDR3 is TGTGCCAGCAGCTTAACCCATAGCACAGATACGCAGTATTTT. This sequence encodes CASSLTHSTDTQYF.

The chain recombines TRBV5-1 with TRBJ2-1; weak D call: TRBD1 (6 bases). Germline lookup yields CDR1 SGHRS and CDR2 YFSETQ. The CDR3 runs 16 residues. The V and J ends lost 2 bases and 5 bases respectively, with 17 bases between them. The CDR3 nucleotides are TGCGCCAGCAGCTTAGAGCCGGGACACATTAACAATGAGCAGTTCTTC. Protein sequence: CASSLEPGHINNEQFF.

The chain carries TRBV11-2 and TRBJ2-7, with 8 bases identical to TRBD1. The CDR3 extends over 16 amino acids. Germline trimming cut 1 base from V and 2 bases from J; bases unmatched to any gene: 7. CDR1 is SGHAT and CDR2 is FQNNGV in the germline V gene. The CDR3 sequence is CASSLGGRTGTYEQYF. Written as DNA, the CDR3 is TGTGCCAGCAGCTTAGGGGGGCGGACAGGGACCTACGAGCAGTACTTC.

This clone was counted a single time. The rearrangement uses TRBV5-4 and TRBJ1-1; D might be TRBD1 (6 bases). Germline V gene sequence: CDR1 SGHNT, CDR2 YYREEE (reference sequence). V was clipped by 1 base and J by 0 bases, with 10 bases between them. CDR3 length: 15 residues. This chain's CDR3 is CASSLTGLMNTEAFF. The CDR3 bases are TGTGCCAGCAGCTTGACAGGGCTAATGAACACTGAAGCTTTCTTT.

The table lists this clone with a count of one. V usage is TRBV28 and J usage is TRBJ1-1; D gene unclear. The CDR3 contains 13 residues. CDR1 is MDHEN and CDR2 is SYDVKM in the germline V gene. Trimming removed 10 bases from V and 0 bases from J, with 12 bases in between. CDR3: CATNWAMNTEAFF. The DNA of the CDR3 is TGTGCCACCAACTGGGCCATGAACACTGAAGCTTTCTTT.

Only one count was recorded for this clone. One end of the junction varies from germline; a read error may be responsible. This chain joins TRBV4-2 and TRBJ2-7; D call uncertain. The CDR3 spans 11 residues. Germline lookup yields CDR1 LGHNA and CDR2 YNFKEQ. Written as DNA, the CDR3 is TGCGCCAGCACCCCCCCCTACGAGCAGTACTTC. Translated: CASTPPYEQYF.

The V gene is TRBV29-1, the J gene TRBJ2-3; D unresolved. V lost 4 bases to trimming and J lost 2 bases, with 7 bases between them. Germline V gene data show CDR1 as SQVTM and CDR2 as ANQGSEA. The CDR3 has 12 residues. This CDR3 reads CSVVTYTDTQYF. DNA for the CDR3: TGCAGCGTTGTTACGTACACAGATACGCAGTATTTT.

This chain uses TRBV7-9 with TRBJ2-5; 9 bases line up with TRBD1. Trimming removed 5 bases from V and 5 bases from J; junction bases left unmatched: 9. This CDR3 has 15 residues. The germline gives CDR1 SEHNR, CDR2 FQNEAQ (reference sequence). CDR3 protein: CASSPRGGTGETQYF. The DNA of the CDR3 is TGTGCCAGCAGCCCCCGAGGTGGGACAGGGGAGACCCAGTACTTC.

The V call is TRBV5-1, the J call TRBJ1-5; possibly TRBD1 for D (5 bases). This CDR3 spans 17 amino acids. V gave up 4 bases and J gave up 0 bases, with 17 bases separating them. CDR1 SGHRS and CDR2 YFSETQ come from the germline V gene. The CDR3 region has the DNA TGCGCCAGCAGCCCGGGACTCACGGGGGTTAGCAATCAGCCCCAGCATTTT. Encoded protein: CASSPGLTGVSNQPQHF.

The chain recombines TRBV3-1 (or the pseudogene TRBV3-2) with TRBJ1-2; no reliable D call. The CDR3 totals 15 residues. The V gene lost 0 bases and the J gene lost 5 bases, with 13 bases spanning the gap. The germline CDR1 and CDR2 sequences are LGHDT and YNNKEL (reference sequence). The CDR3: CASSQEGIRGYGYTF. The CDR3 nucleotides read TGTGCCAGCAGCCAAGAGGGCATTCGAGGGTATGGCTACACCTTC.

The chain links TRBV30 to TRBJ1-6; weak D call: TRBD1 (5 bases). V was clipped by 2 bases and J by 5 bases, with 7 bases between them. This CDR3 has 13 amino acids. Per germline, CDR1 GTSNPN and CDR2 SVGIG (reference sequence). CDR3 nucleotide sequence: TGTGCCTGGAGTCAGGGTCATAATTCACCCCTCCACTTT. Protein product: CAWSQGHNSPLHF.